A selection of T cell receptor beta chains follows, all from one sample in a study of T cells after yellow fever vaccination. TCRdb re-called the 5' RACE reads with MiXCR, one entry per CDR3 protein. Among under 400,000 distinct CDR3 sequences listed, around 12% were seen once. Sample: CD4+ T cells sorted from PBMCs, taken 15 days after the yellow fever booster vaccination. The receptors derive from a man aged 18 to 29 who received the YFV17D yellow fever vaccine. The CDR3 runs from the conserved cysteine through the conserved F or W. A D gene is named only where the DNA matches it firmly. Rows give clone size only sometimes, using once, few, many, or a class for an expanded clone.

d_gene: TRBD1; j_gene: TRBJ1-5; v_gene: TRBV6-1; abundance: .; CDR3aa: CASSENRGQPQHF; CDR3nt: TGTGCCAGCAGTGAAAACAGGGGACAGCCCCAGCATTTT
d_gene: TRBD1; j_gene: TRBJ1-3; v_gene: TRBV6-6; abundance: few; CDR3aa: CASSYQTGRGGNTIYF; CDR3nt: TGTGCCAGCAGTTACCAGACAGGGAGGGGTGGAAACACCATATATTTT
d_gene: .; j_gene: TRBJ2-5; v_gene: TRBV4-3; abundance: .; CDR3aa: CASSQDLGGWAGETQYF; CDR3nt: TGCGCCAGCAGCCAAGATCTAGGCGGGTGGGCCGGGGAGACCCAGTACTTC
d_gene: .; j_gene: TRBJ2-3; v_gene: TRBV3-1; abundance: many; CDR3aa: CASRLTASTDTQYF; CDR3nt: TGTGCCAGCAGGCTGACAGCTAGCACAGATACGCAGTATTTT
d_gene: TRBD2; j_gene: TRBJ2-2; v_gene: TRBV7-2; abundance: .; CDR3aa: CASSLMSGGDTGELFF; CDR3nt: TGTGCCAGCAGCTTAATGAGCGGGGGAGACACCGGGGAGCTGTTTTTT
d_gene: TRBD2; j_gene: TRBJ2-1; v_gene: TRBV7-3; abundance: .; CDR3aa: CASRQSGAYNEQFF; CDR3nt: TGTGCCAGCAGACAGAGCGGGGCCTACAATGAGCAGTTCTTC
d_gene: .; j_gene: TRBJ1-3; v_gene: TRBV7-2; abundance: few; CDR3aa: CASSLVPAVVSGNTIYF; CDR3nt: TGTGCCAGCAGCTTAGTTCCCGCAGTAGTCTCTGGAAACACCATATATTTT
d_gene: .; j_gene: TRBJ1-1; v_gene: TRBV20-1; abundance: .; CDR3aa: CSARTQGSEAFF; CDR3nt: TGCAGTGCTAGAACTCAGGGGAGTGAAGCTTTCTTT
d_gene: .; j_gene: TRBJ2-2; v_gene: TRBV27; abundance: .; CDR3aa: CASKVAQAFTGELFF; CDR3nt: TGTGCCAGCAAGGTAGCGCAGGCCTTCACCGGGGAGCTGTTTTTT
d_gene: .; j_gene: TRBJ1-6; v_gene: TRBV4-1; abundance: .; CDR3aa: CASSQEYGVNSPLHF; CDR3nt: TGCGCCAGCAGCCAAGAGTATGGGGTGAATTCACCCCTCCACTTT
d_gene: .; j_gene: TRBJ2-1; v_gene: TRBV11-2; abundance: .; CDR3aa: CASSLPAGFYNEQFF; CDR3nt: TGTGCCAGCAGCTTACCCGCCGGGTTCTACAATGAGCAGTTCTTC
d_gene: .; j_gene: TRBJ2-7; v_gene: TRBV23-1; abundance: .; CDR3aa: CASTSTGEAYEQYF; CDR3nt: TGCGCCAGCACTAGTACCGGGGAGGCCTACGAGCAGTACTTC
d_gene: .; j_gene: TRBJ2-4; v_gene: TRBV3-1; abundance: .; CDR3aa: CASSQGHSKNIQYF; CDR3nt: TGTGCCAGCAGCCAGGGGCATAGCAAAAACATTCAGTACTTC
d_gene: .; j_gene: TRBJ1-2; v_gene: TRBV27; abundance: many; CDR3aa: CASSSGDSLKGGYTF; CDR3nt: TGTGCCAGCAGTTCCGGTGACAGCCTAAAGGGGGGCTACACCTTC
d_gene: .; j_gene: TRBJ2-5; v_gene: TRBV9; abundance: .; CDR3aa: CASSAQGWETQYF; CDR3nt: TGTGCCAGCAGCGCCCAGGGATGGGAGACCCAGTACTTC
d_gene: .; j_gene: TRBJ1-6; v_gene: TRBV5-4; abundance: .; CDR3aa: CASSLDLSSAPLHF; CDR3nt: TGTGCCAGCAGCTTGGACCTTTCATCCGCCCCCCTCCACTTT
d_gene: TRBD2; j_gene: TRBJ2-7; v_gene: TRBV7-2; abundance: few; CDR3aa: CASSLSGPSGGTYEQYF; CDR3nt: TGTGCCAGCAGCTTATCGGGTCCGAGCGGGGGGACCTACGAGCAGTACTTC
d_gene: .; j_gene: TRBJ1-6; v_gene: TRBV6-5; abundance: .; CDR3aa: CASSYSGQNSPLHF; CDR3nt: TGTGCCAGCAGTTACTCAGGGCAGAATTCACCCCTCCACTTT
d_gene: TRBD1; j_gene: TRBJ1-6; v_gene: TRBV5-1; abundance: few; CDR3aa: CASSRGDRKSLHF; CDR3nt: TGCGCCAGCAGCAGGGGGGACAGGAAATCGCTCCACTTT
d_gene: .; j_gene: TRBJ1-2; v_gene: TRBV20-1; abundance: .; CDR3aa: CSATRYGGYTF; CDR3nt: TGCAGTGCTACACGATACGGTGGCTACACCTTC
d_gene: .; j_gene: TRBJ2-3; v_gene: TRBV9; abundance: .; CDR3aa: CASSQSTTFTDTQYF; CDR3nt: TGTGCCAGCAGCCAATCCACGACCTTTACAGATACGCAGTATTTT
d_gene: .; j_gene: TRBJ2-2; v_gene: TRBV5-1; abundance: few; CDR3aa: CASSLDTGTGELFF; CDR3nt: TGCGCCAGCAGCCTGGACACAGGGACCGGGGAGCTGTTTTTT
d_gene: .; j_gene: TRBJ2-7; v_gene: TRBV5-1; abundance: .; CDR3aa: CASSLGGQASDYEQYF; CDR3nt: TGCGCCAGCAGCTTGGGGGGGCAGGCGTCCGACTACGAGCAGTACTTC
d_gene: TRBD1; j_gene: TRBJ1-2; v_gene: TRBV10-3; abundance: .; CDR3aa: CAIRLSTGSGYTF; CDR3nt: TGTGCCATCAGATTATCGACAGGGTCCGGCTACACCTTC
d_gene: .; j_gene: TRBJ1-2; v_gene: TRBV28; abundance: .; CDR3aa: CASSPPAITGRSGYTF; CDR3nt: TGTGCCAGCAGTCCCCCGGCCATAACAGGGAGGAGTGGCTACACCTTC
d_gene: TRBD2; j_gene: TRBJ2-1; v_gene: TRBV4-3; abundance: .; CDR3aa: CASSQAPTSGVQFF; CDR3nt: TGCGCCAGCAGCCAAGCCCCGACTAGCGGCGTCCAGTTCTTC
d_gene: TRBD1; j_gene: TRBJ2-3; v_gene: TRBV6-2/TRBV6-3; abundance: .; CDR3aa: CASSYRGTGPLRGTDTQYF; CDR3nt: TGTGCCAGCAGTTACAGAGGGACAGGTCCGTTGAGGGGGACAGATACGCAGTATTTT
d_gene: .; j_gene: TRBJ1-4; v_gene: TRBV10-3; abundance: .; CDR3aa: CAISENLAEEKLFF; CDR3nt: TGTGCCATCAGTGAAAACCTCGCGGAGGAAAAACTGTTTTTT
d_gene: TRBD2; j_gene: TRBJ2-1; v_gene: TRBV4-1; abundance: .; CDR3aa: CASSRGRVAGPYNEQFF; CDR3nt: TGCGCCAGCAGCCGGGGGAGAGTAGCGGGGCCCTACAATGAGCAGTTCTTC
d_gene: .; j_gene: TRBJ1-5; v_gene: TRBV6-1; abundance: .; CDR3aa: CASSGGGVWPQHF; CDR3nt: TGTGCCAGCAGTGGGGGAGGGGTCTGGCCCCAGCATTTT
d_gene: .; j_gene: TRBJ2-1; v_gene: TRBV25-1; abundance: .; CDR3aa: CASSFRDWRFF; CDR3nt: TGTGCCAGCAGTTTTCGGGACTGGCGGTTCTTC
d_gene: .; j_gene: TRBJ2-2; v_gene: TRBV7-2; abundance: few; CDR3aa: CASSPRSTGELFF; CDR3nt: TGTGCCAGCAGCCCTAGGAGCACCGGGGAGCTGTTTTTT
d_gene: .; j_gene: TRBJ2-2; v_gene: TRBV27; abundance: many; CDR3aa: CASSLYGYGGTGELFF; CDR3nt: TGTGCCAGCAGTTTATATGGTTACGGGGGCACCGGGGAGCTGTTTTTT
d_gene: .; j_gene: TRBJ2-4; v_gene: TRBV11-2; abundance: few; CDR3aa: CASSLVLRNIQYF; CDR3nt: TGTGCCAGCAGCTTAGTTCTAAGAAACATTCAGTACTTC
d_gene: .; j_gene: TRBJ2-6; v_gene: TRBV5-1; abundance: few; CDR3aa: CASSWGSGANVLTF; CDR3nt: TGCGCCAGCAGCTGGGGTTCTGGGGCCAACGTCCTGACTTTC
d_gene: TRBD1; j_gene: TRBJ1-2; v_gene: TRBV10-3; abundance: many; CDR3aa: CAISVGQDYGYTF; CDR3nt: TGTGCCATCAGTGTCGGACAGGACTATGGCTACACCTTC
d_gene: .; j_gene: TRBJ2-5; v_gene: TRBV7-3; abundance: many; CDR3aa: CASRGVEETQYF; CDR3nt: TGTGCCAGCAGGGGTGTGGAGGAGACCCAGTACTTC
d_gene: .; j_gene: TRBJ2-3; v_gene: TRBV18; abundance: .; CDR3aa: CASQDTDTQYF; CDR3nt: TGTGCCAGCCAGGACACAGATACGCAGTATTTT
d_gene: .; j_gene: TRBJ2-7; v_gene: TRBV5-1; abundance: few; CDR3aa: CASGMTGSSYEQYF; CDR3nt: TGCGCCAGCGGGATGACGGGCAGCTCCTACGAGCAGTACTTC
d_gene: TRBD1; j_gene: TRBJ1-2; v_gene: TRBV5-6; abundance: .; CDR3aa: CASSSRQGISYGYTF; CDR3nt: TGTGCCAGCAGCTCGCGACAGGGGATTAGCTATGGCTACACCTTC
d_gene: .; j_gene: TRBJ1-1; v_gene: TRBV28; abundance: few; CDR3aa: CASLLNTEAFF; CDR3nt: TGTGCCAGCCTATTGAACACTGAAGCTTTCTTT
d_gene: .; j_gene: TRBJ2-1; v_gene: TRBV5-1; abundance: few; CDR3aa: CASSLDWGGNEQFF; CDR3nt: TGCGCCAGCAGCTTGGACTGGGGAGGCAATGAGCAGTTCTTC
d_gene: TRBD1; j_gene: TRBJ2-5; v_gene: TRBV5-6; abundance: many; CDR3aa: CASRRRLQGAGETQYF; CDR3nt: TGTGCCAGCAGGCGGCGACTACAGGGGGCGGGTGAGACCCAGTACTTC
d_gene: .; j_gene: TRBJ2-7; v_gene: TRBV9; abundance: .; CDR3aa: CASSAAGTYYEQYF; CDR3nt: TGTGCCAGCAGCGCGGCCGGGACGTACTACGAGCAGTACTTC
d_gene: .; j_gene: TRBJ2-3; v_gene: TRBV18; abundance: .; CDR3aa: CASSPPGGHHTDTQYF; CDR3nt: TGTGCCAGCTCACCACCGGGAGGACACCACACAGATACGCAGTATTTT
d_gene: .; j_gene: TRBJ1-2; v_gene: TRBV7-2; abundance: few; CDR3aa: CASTPTWGEGYTF; CDR3nt: TGTGCCAGCACTCCCACCTGGGGTGAGGGCTACACCTTC
d_gene: .; j_gene: TRBJ2-4; v_gene: TRBV5-4; abundance: .; CDR3aa: CASSLVGQVGVQYF; CDR3nt: TGTGCCAGCAGCTTGGTGGGGCAGGTGGGGGTTCAGTACTTC
d_gene: TRBD2; j_gene: TRBJ2-3; v_gene: TRBV28; abundance: few; CDR3aa: CASSLASGGSDTQYF; CDR3nt: TGTGCCAGCAGTTTAGCTAGCGGGGGGTCGGATACGCAGTATTTT
d_gene: TRBD2; j_gene: TRBJ2-1; v_gene: TRBV10-2; abundance: .; CDR3aa: CASSIGSGGGNEQFF; CDR3nt: TGCGCCAGCAGTATCGGGAGCGGGGGGGGAAATGAGCAGTTCTTC
d_gene: .; j_gene: TRBJ2-3; v_gene: TRBV24-1; abundance: .; CDR3aa: CATAQGTGDTQYF; CDR3nt: TGTGCCACCGCACAAGGGACGGGGGATACGCAGTATTTT
d_gene: .; j_gene: TRBJ1-4; v_gene: TRBV7-9; abundance: few; CDR3aa: CASNRAATNEKLFF; CDR3nt: TGTGCCAGCAACCGGGCCGCAACTAATGAAAAACTGTTTTTT
d_gene: .; j_gene: TRBJ1-1; v_gene: TRBV6-2/TRBV6-3; abundance: few; CDR3aa: CASTTGGGRTEAFF; CDR3nt: TGTGCCAGCACCACCGGCGGGGGCCGAACTGAAGCTTTCTTT